Described below is a single T cell receptor beta chain sequence and its context. The protocol was immunoSEQ multiplex PCR, while the TCRdb copy is restricted to in-frame clones and leaves out a portion. The repertoire holds about 68,000 clones, with 75% to 95% as singletons. Trimming removed 4 bases at V and 2 bases at J, with 14 bases between. The CDR3 length is 14 residues. Germline values: CDR1 GTSNPN, CDR2 SVGIG (reference sequence). This record comes from a study of T cell changes during pregnancy in multiple sclerosis. Sample: peripheral blood, taken in the second trimester of pregnancy. The V and J genes are TRBV30 and TRBJ1-2; D is ambiguous. This TCR derives from a female donor with multiple sclerosis, enrolled in a pregnancy study. CDR3 region: CAWKTNNPNYGYTF. The DNA for the CDR3 is TGTGCCTGGAAGACTAACAATCCCAACTATGGCTACACCTTC. The full variable domain, in which reference TRBV30 and TRBJ1-2 provide the parts outside the CDR3, is SQTIHQWPATLVQPVGSPLSLECTVEGTSNPNLYWYRQAAGRGLQLLFYSVGIGQISSEVPQNLSASRPQDRQFILSSKKLLLSDSGFYLCAWKTNNPNYGYTFGSGTRLTVV.